This T cell receptor (beta chain) stems from a study of cytomegalovirus exposure and HLA in healthy donors. Across the study: Unique TCRs numbering some 77 million, obtained from HLA-typed donors, made up an early data release. Points from the study as a whole: Using a false discovery rate of 0.05, a later analysis showed that 15,000 to 20,000 TCR beta sequences were associated with HLA alleles.

There were likely unrecorded immune exposures, though donors were nominally healthy when sampled. In regard to this clone: Its antigen is currently unknown.

Vbeta (60) and Jbeta (13) primers were used in the PCR. Assay used: immunoSEQ multiplex PCR; TCRdb lists only in-frame clones, some missing. Among over 150,000 clones, 75% to 85% were seen once, and the ten largest hold around 14%. Sequencing was performed on PBMCs. This clonotype was sampled from a woman between 50 and 59 years old in good health and CMV-seronegative.

This CDR3 is CASSLARAEDTQYF. CDR3 DNA: TGTGCCAGCAGCTTAGCCAGGGCTGAAGATACGCAGTATTTT. The rearrangement links TRBV11-2 to TRBJ2-3, with a possible D match to TRBD1 (5 bases). Per germline, CDR1 SGHAT and CDR2 FQNNGV. The CDR3 totals 14 residues. Trimming removed 1 base at V and 5 bases at J, with 10 bases between.